Listed below are T cell receptor beta chains from one sample, sequenced in a study of human T cells and chemical hapten exposure. TCRdb used MiXCR to reprocess the RACE reads, holding one entry per CDR3 protein. Of around 99,000 distinct CDR3 sequences listed, approximately 8.8% are singletons. The source was whole blood, collected in connection with sensitization to the hapten diphenylcyclopropenone (DPC). The source is a woman aged 40 to 50 with alopecia areata. Some clones in this sample may be carry-over from other donors' samples. Each CDR3 is given with its conserved first and last residue. The D gene is left open where the match is weak. Where a row states a size, it is once, few, many or the class of an expanded clone; other rows omit it.

j_gene	d_gene	abundance	v_gene	CDR3nt	CDR3aa
TRBJ2-3	-	few	TRBV10-3	TGTGCCATCAGTGCGATCACAGATACGCAGTATTTT	CAISAITDTQYF
TRBJ2-2	TRBD1	few	TRBV7-2	TGTGCCACCGCGAGGACAGGGTATGCCGGGGAGCTGTTTTTT	CATARTGYAGELFF
TRBJ2-5	-	few	TRBV7-2	TGTGCCAGCAGCTTAGAGAGTGAACAAGAGACCCAGTACTTC	CASSLESEQETQYF
TRBJ2-2	-	-	TRBV6-1	TGTGCCAGCATTGGACGAAGAAACACCGGGGAGCTGTTTTTT	CASIGRRNTGELFF
TRBJ1-1	-	few	TRBV6-5	TGTGCCAGCAGTTCCCTCAGGGTCCTCTTTTTT	CASSSLRVLFF
TRBJ2-7	-	-	TRBV4-3	TGCGCCAGCAGCCAAGACCCCCCAGGCTCCCCCGAGGAGCAGTACTTC	CASSQDPPGSPEEQYF
TRBJ2-7	-	-	TRBV7-9	TGTGCCAGCAGCTTAGGCACTACCGGGACTGAAGCTTACGAGCAGTACTTC	CASSLGTTGTEAYEQYF
TRBJ2-2	-	many	TRBV5-4	TGTGCCAGCAGTTTGGGGGGCACCGGGGAGCTGTTTTTT	CASSLGGTGELFF
TRBJ1-5	-	few	TRBV20-1	TGCAGTCCTTCAGTTCTGGGTATTGCTGGGAGCAATCAGCCCCAGCATTTT	CSPSVLGIAGSNQPQHF
TRBJ2-1	TRBD2	few	TRBV24-1	TGTGCCACCAGTGACTCCGGGACTAGCGGGGCTAGTTATGAGCAGTTCTTC	CATSDSGTSGASYEQFF
TRBJ2-5	TRBD2	few	TRBV6-2/TRBV6-3	TGTGCCAGCAGAAAATTCATTGGACTAGCGACGGGCGCAGAGACCCAGTACTTC	CASRKFIGLATGAETQYF
TRBJ1-5	TRBD1	many	TRBV27	TGTGCCAGCAGCCTAGGGACAGGGGGAAGGCAGCCCCAGCATTTT	CASSLGTGGRQPQHF
TRBJ1-2	-	-	TRBV6-1	TGTGCCAGCAGAGAAAGTGGGACCCATGGCTACACCTTC	CASRESGTHGYTF
TRBJ1-2	-	-	TRBV10-2	TGCGCCAGCAGTGAGCCCCTCAATCTGGAGAAATATGGCTACACCTTC	CASSEPLNLEKYGYTF
TRBJ1-1	TRBD1	-	TRBV6-5	TGTGCCAGCAGCCCGCCCCGGGACAGGCTGAACACTGAAGCTTTCTTT	CASSPPRDRLNTEAFF
TRBJ2-3	-	many	TRBV7-9	TGTGCCAGCAGCTCCCGGACAGCGTTTAGCACAGATACGCAGTATTTT	CASSSRTAFSTDTQYF
TRBJ1-3	-	many	TRBV4-1	TGCGCCAGCAGCCAACCCCCGAACCGCGTCTTAGGTTCGGACACCATATATTTT	CASSQPPNRVLGSDTIYF
TRBJ1-2	-	-	TRBV30	TGTGCCTGGAGGCCCTTTCAAGGGACTGGCTACACCTTC	CAWRPFQGTGYTF
TRBJ2-1	-	few	TRBV12-3/TRBV12-4	TGTGCCAGCAGTCCCGACTGGAATGAGCAGTTCTTC	CASSPDWNEQFF
TRBJ1-5	-	many	TRBV6-1	TGTGCCAGCAGGGAAATGGGGAATCAGCCCCAGCATTTT	CASREMGNQPQHF
TRBJ2-7	-	-	TRBV7-3	TGTGCCAGCAGCCCGACGTCGAGCTCCTACGAGCAGTACTTC	CASSPTSSSYEQYF
TRBJ1-5	-	few	TRBV29-1	TGCAGCATAGGTGACCAGAATCAGCCCCAGCATTTT	CSIGDQNQPQHF
TRBJ2-5	TRBD2	-	TRBV9	TGTGCCAGCAGCCCGACTAGCGGCTACCAAGAGACCCAGTACTTC	CASSPTSGYQETQYF
TRBJ1-6	-	-	TRBV1	TGCACCAGCAGCCATATGACAGGGTGGGTGGAATCACCCCTCCACTTT	CTSSHMTGWVESPLHF
TRBJ1-1	-	few	TRBV12-3/TRBV12-4	TGTGCCAGCAGTTTAGGTTCCGGACAGAACACTGAAGCTTTCTTT	CASSLGSGQNTEAFF
TRBJ1-5	-	-	TRBV20-1	TGCAGTGCTAGAGTCATTAGGTCGGGTGAAAATCAGCCCCAGCATTTT	CSARVIRSGENQPQHF
TRBJ2-7	-	few	TRBV7-6	TGTGCCAGCGTCGGGAACTCCTACGAGCAGTACTTC	CASVGNSYEQYF
TRBJ2-1	TRBD2	-	TRBV12-3/TRBV12-4	TGTGCCAGCACCAGTAGCGGGGGGGCGAATGAGCAGTTCTTC	CASTSSGGANEQFF
TRBJ2-2	-	-	TRBV12-3/TRBV12-4	TGTGCCAGCATGCTGAACACCGGGGAGCTGTTTTTT	CASMLNTGELFF
TRBJ1-5	TRBD1	-	TRBV12-3/TRBV12-4	TGTGCCAGCAGGTCGGACAGGGGGTTTGAACAGCCCCAGCATTTT	CASRSDRGFEQPQHF
TRBJ2-4	-	-	TRBV2	TGTGCCAGCAGTGAAGGGGAAGAAAACATTCAGTACTTC	CASSEGEENIQYF
TRBJ1-6	TRBD1	many	TRBV2	TGTGCCAGCAGTGAGTTGGAACAGGGGAATTCACCCCTCCACTTT	CASSELEQGNSPLHF
TRBJ2-7	-	-	TRBV29-1	TGCAGCGTTGACAGCGACATAGCCTACGAGCAGTACTTC	CSVDSDIAYEQYF
TRBJ1-6	-	-	TRBV11-2	TGTGCCAGCAGCTTAGTCCTGCTAACACCCCTCCACTTT	CASSLVLLTPLHF
TRBJ2-7	-	-	TRBV5-6	TGTGCCAGCAGCCCCGACGCGTCAATCCTAGGGCAGTACTTC	CASSPDASILGQYF